The 29 T cell receptor beta chains listed next were all sequenced from one sample in a study of blood T cell repertoires in COVID-19. Some clones are missing from TCRdb's copy, which holds only in-frame ones; the method was immunoSEQ multiplex PCR. The sample has about 250,000 clones, 60% to 75% seen once. Sequencing input: peripheral blood. These receptors were taken from a woman aged 80 or older with acute or convalescent COVID-19.

This clone has only a few counts. This rearrangement joins TRBV6-6 to TRBJ1-5, with 7 nucleotides matching TRBD1. This CDR3 has 15 residues. Germline trimming cut 7 bases from V and 5 bases from J; bases unmatched to any gene: 11. Germline V gives CDR1 MNHNY, CDR2 SVGAGI (reference sequence). The CDR3 coding sequence is TGTGCCAGCATTCCGAGACAGGGCGAGGATCAGCCCCAGCATTTT. Protein: CASIPRQGEDQPQHF.

This chain connects TRBV12-3 or TRBV12-4 to TRBJ1-5, with 8 bases that match TRBD1. The CDR3 consists of 13 residues. V dropped 6 bases and J dropped 4; count of bases not matched to a gene: 2. CDR3 nucleotide sequence: TGTGCCAGCAGAGGGACAGGTAATCAGCCCCAGCATTTT. Translated, it gives CASRGTGNQPQHF.

The chain employs TRBV7-8 and TRBJ1-4; D gene unclear. Trimming cost V 5 bases and J 5 bases, with 9 bases left between them. The germline gives CDR1 SGHVS, CDR2 FQNEAQ. The CDR3 totals 13 residues. The CDR3 bases are TGTGCCAGCAGCAGCCCCTGGAATGAAAAACTGTTTTTT. It specifies CASSSPWNEKLFF.

This clone was seen a handful of times. J is TRBJ2-2 and V is TRBV7-2; 7 bases map to TRBD2. CDR3 length: 14 amino acids. V shed 1 base and J 7 bases; nucleotides not matched to a gene: 3. The germline V gene encodes CDR1 SGHTA and CDR2 FQGNSA. CDR3 in DNA: TGTGCCAGCAGCTTAGATCGGGGGGTCGGGGAGCTGTTTTTT. It is translated as CASSLDRGVGELFF.

This clone was seen a handful of times. The chain recombines TRBV19 with TRBJ1-5, with D tentatively TRBD1 (5 bases). The germline V gene has CDR1 LNHDA and CDR2 SQIVND (reference sequence). The V and J ends lost 3 bases and 9 bases respectively, with 12 bases between them. The CDR3 is made up of 13 amino acids. The DNA for the CDR3 is TGTGCCAGTAGTATCACCATCGACAGGCCCCAGCATTTT. Residues: CASSITIDRPQHF.

The chain joins TRBV21-1 to TRBJ1-6; the D call of TRBD1 is as the table states it, not checked on the DNA. TRBV21-1 is deemed a pseudogene. The CDR3 runs 16 residues. CDR3 loop: CASSNLQGDCNSPLHF. The CDR3, as DNA: TGTGCCAGCAGCAATCTACAGGGGGATTGTAATTCACCCCTCCACTTT.

The chain uses TRBV6-1 and TRBJ2-7; 7 bases map to TRBD1. V gave up 0 bases and J gave up 4 bases; unmatched junction bases: 6. CDR1 MNHNS and CDR2 SASEGT come from the germline V gene. CDR3 length equals 15 residues. The CDR3 DNA sequence: TGTGCCAGCAGTGAAGCTGGGACAGAGATTTACGAGCAGTACTTC. Translating it yields CASSEAGTEIYEQYF.

This clone was recorded only once. V usage is TRBV3-1 (or the pseudogene TRBV3-2) and J usage is TRBJ2-3; D uncertain. The germline gives CDR1 LGHDT, CDR2 YNNKEL (reference sequence). There are 13 residues in the CDR3. Trimming shortened V by 0 bases and J by 5 bases, and 6 bases separated the two germline ends. This CDR3 is CASSQDSRDTQYF. CDR3 in DNA: TGTGCCAGCAGCCAAGATAGCCGAGATACGCAGTATTTT.

The genes are TRBV5-1 and TRBJ2-2; a possible D gene is TRBD1 (6 bases). The CDR3 spans 15 residues. Deletions cut 4 bases from V and 2 bases from J, with 12 bases between. From germline, CDR1 is SGHRS and CDR2 YFSETQ. The CDR3 coding sequence is TGCGCCAGCAGCCCTGGGACACAAAACACCGGGGAGCTGTTTTTT. Translation: CASSPGTQNTGELFF.

The V and J genes are TRBV21-1 and TRBJ1-1; the table's D call of TRBD1 was not tested on the DNA. TRBV21-1 is annotated as a pseudogene. The CDR3 covers 14 residues. The CDR3 nucleotides are TGTGCCAGCGAAAAGGGCAGGGGATGGACTGAAGCTTTCTTT. Its protein product is CASEKGRGWTEAFF.

The V and J genes are TRBV5-1 and TRBJ1-1, with D possibly being TRBD1 (6 bases). Germline V CDR1 and CDR2: SGHRS, YFSETQ. CDR3 size: 14 residues. Trimming left V 1 base short and J 4 bases short, with 11 bases between. The CDR3 spells CASSLTGLGTEAFF. Here the CDR3 DNA reads TGCGCCAGCAGCTTGACAGGGCTGGGCACTGAAGCTTTCTTT.

The V call is TRBV25-1, the J call TRBJ1-2; tentatively, D is TRBD1 (5 bases). Germline CDR1 reads MGHDK; CDR2 reads SYGVNS. The CDR3 spans 15 residues. V was cut by 1 base and J by 4 bases, with 13 bases left in between. CDR3 nucleotide sequence: TGTGCCAGCAGTGAATGGGGCAGGGAGGGCTATGGCTACACCTTC. This encodes CASSEWGREGYGYTF.

CDR3 in amino acids: CASSSLQGSNYGYTF. The CDR3 region has the DNA TGTGCCAGCAGCAGTTTACAGGGCAGTAACTATGGCTACACCTTC. This chain connects TRBV28 to TRBJ1-2, with D perhaps TRBD1 (6 bases). With 6 bases removed from V and 1 base from J, the gap between germline ends came to 15 bases. Germline CDR1 reads MDHEN; CDR2 reads SYDVKM. The CDR3 has 15 amino acids.

The CDR3 region is CASSLAVTSGYVGDTQYF. CDR3 nucleotides: TGTGCCAGCAGCTTGGCCGTGACTAGCGGGTACGTTGGAGATACGCAGTATTTT. The chain combines TRBV5-4 with TRBJ2-3; TRBD2 aligns across 10 bases. Per germline, CDR1 SGHNT and CDR2 YYREEE (reference sequence). The CDR3 is 18 amino acids. With V trimmed by 0 bases and J by 5 bases, 12 bases remained unmatched.

The chain combines TRBV18 with TRBJ1-1, with 8 nucleotides matching TRBD1. This CDR3 has 14 residues. V shed 5 bases and J 1 base; nucleotides not matched to a gene: 3. Per the germline V gene, CDR1 is KGHSH and CDR2 is LQKENI. In DNA, the CDR3 is TGTGCCAGCTCAACGACAGGGGAGAACACTGAAGCTTTCTTT. Its protein product is CASSTTGENTEAFF.

V usage is TRBV3-1 (or the pseudogene TRBV3-2) and J usage is TRBJ1-1; D perhaps matches TRBD1 (6 bases). The CDR3 is 16 amino acids. Trimming removed 4 bases at V and 5 bases at J, with 20 bases between. CDR1 and CDR2 (germline): LGHDT, YNNKEL (reference sequence). The CDR3 protein is CASSPPAMSGVTEAFF. The CDR3 DNA is TGTGCCAGCAGCCCCCCGGCGATGTCAGGGGTGACTGAAGCTTTCTTT.

This chain connects TRBV2 to TRBJ2-2; a weak D match, TRBD1 (5 bases). This CDR3 region has 14 residues. The germline gives CDR1 SNHLY, CDR2 FYNNEI. V dropped 2 bases and J dropped 3 bases, with 7 bases sitting between them. The CDR3 region is CASSEQGYTGELFF. The CDR3 region has the DNA TGTGCCAGCAGTGAACAGGGATACACCGGGGAGCTGTTTTTT.

V gene TRBV28 combines with J gene TRBJ1-5; 8 positions match TRBD1. With 7 bases clipped from V and 6 bases from J, the junction kept 11 bases outside the gene matches. CDR1 is MDHEN and CDR2 is SYDVKM in the germline V gene. This CDR3 has 15 amino acids. The CDR3 nucleotides read TGTGCCAGCAAACTCGACAGGGGAGGTGGTCAGCCCCAGCATTTT. This encodes CASKLDRGGGQPQHF.

The V call is TRBV5-1, the J call TRBJ1-6; 8 bases fit TRBD1. This CDR3 is built from 15 residues. Germline V gives CDR1 SGHRS, CDR2 YFSETQ. V dropped 1 base and J dropped 8; count of bases not matched to a gene: 5. CDR3 region: CASSLLQGADSPLHF. CDR3 nucleotide sequence: TGCGCCAGCAGCTTGTTGCAGGGGGCGGATTCACCCCTCCACTTT.

The CDR3 DNA reads TGTGCCAGCAGCTTAGCCTCAGGGGTTGAGACCCAGTACTTC. It yields the protein CASSLASGVETQYF. V and J are TRBV7-9 and TRBJ2-5, with D tentatively TRBD1 (6 bases). Between the trimmed V and J ends, which lost 0 bases and 5 bases, there was a span of 10 bases. CDR3 length: 14 amino acids. CDR1 SEHNR and CDR2 FQNEAQ come from the germline V gene (reference sequence). Full variable domain (rest looked up from reference TRBV7-9 and TRBJ2-5): DTGVSQNPRHKITKRGQNVTFRCDPISEHNRLYWYRQTLGQGPEFLTYFQNEAQLEKSRLLSDRFSAERPKGSFSTLEIQRTEQGDSAMYLCASSLASGVETQYFGPGTRLLVL.

This clone came up once. V usage is TRBV2 and J usage is TRBJ2-7, with 7 bases identical to TRBD2. V lost 8 bases to trimming and J lost 4 bases; unmatched junction nucleotides: 2. This CDR3 comprises 11 residues. Germline V gene data show CDR1 as SNHLY and CDR2 as FYNNEI. The CDR3 loop is CASGGVYEQYF. The CDR3 DNA is TGTGCCAGCGGGGGGGTGTACGAGCAGTACTTC.

The chain has TRBV12-3 or TRBV12-4 and TRBJ2-2, with D maybe TRBD2 (5 bases). Between the trimmed V and J ends, which lost 5 bases and 7 bases, there was a span of 11 bases. There are 13 residues in the CDR3. In nucleotides, the CDR3 is TGTGCCAGCAGTGACTATGGTCACGGGGAGCTGTTTTTT. Its translation is CASSDYGHGELFF.

This clone turned up a few times. V gene TRBV7-9 combines with J gene TRBJ2-5; TRBD1 might be the D (5 bases). Germline V gene data show CDR1 as SEHNR and CDR2 as FQNEAQ (reference sequence). This CDR3 has 15 residues. V was trimmed by 0 bases and J by 4 bases, leaving 12 bases between them. The chain's CDR3 is CASSLANNRGETQYF. CDR3 DNA: TGTGCCAGCAGCTTAGCGAACAATAGGGGAGAGACCCAGTACTTC.

The gene calls are TRBV28 and TRBJ2-1; 8 bases are shared with TRBD1. CDR1 is MDHEN, CDR2 SYDVKM, per germline. CDR3 length: 15 residues. The V and J ends lost 6 bases and 6 bases, in that order; junction bases with no gene match: 10. The CDR3, as DNA: TGTGCCAGCAGCTCCTCAGACAGGGGTTTCAATGAGCAGTTCTTC. Its translation is CASSSSDRGFNEQFF.

This clone was seen a few times. The chain links TRBV12-5 to TRBJ1-3; the D gene is possibly TRBD1 (6 bases). Germline loops: CDR1 LGHNT, CDR2 FRNRAP. V was shortened by 5 bases and J by 8 bases, with 16 bases between the two germline ends. The CDR3 spans 14 residues. The DNA of the CDR3 is TGTGCTAGTGGTCAGGTGGGGGCGAAGCACACCATATATTTT. Protein product: CASGQVGAKHTIYF.

This clone was observed a single time. V is TRBV5-1 and J is TRBJ2-3, with TRBD2 matching 8 bases. Per the germline V gene, CDR1 is SGHRS and CDR2 is YFSETQ. The V gene end was trimmed by 1 base and the J gene end by 2 bases; junction bases not matched to a gene: 9. The CDR3 is 17 residues long. The CDR3 region is CASSLMGLGTVTDTQYF. For the CDR3, the DNA is TGCGCCAGCAGCTTGATGGGACTAGGGACGGTCACAGATACGCAGTATTTT.

The chain uses TRBV6-5 and TRBJ1-1; the D is unclear. The CDR3 has 15 residues. V shed 3 bases and J shed 1 base, with 12 bases lying between them. The germline CDR1 and CDR2 sequences are MNHEY and SVGAGI. The CDR3 protein is CASSYALGRNTEAFF. CDR3 bases: TGTGCCAGCAGTTATGCGCTGGGGAGGAACACTGAAGCTTTCTTT.

The table lists this clone with a count of one. The chain joins TRBV7-9 to TRBJ2-1; D ambiguous. The CDR3 is made up of 13 amino acids. The V gene lost 4 bases and the J gene lost 5 bases, with 9 bases spanning the gap. CDR1 and CDR2 (germline): SEHNR, FQNEAQ (reference sequence). The CDR3 DNA follows: TGTGCCAGCAGCTCAGATTCAAACAATGAGCAGTTCTTC. Translated: CASSSDSNNEQFF.

This clone has a handful of counts. The J gene is TRBJ2-3, the V gene TRBV24-1; TRBD2 aligns across 7 bases. Germline lookup yields CDR1 KGHDR and CDR2 SFDVKD. The CDR3 consists of 16 residues. V lost 1 base, J lost 0 bases, and 3 bases stayed unmatched. This CDR3 is CATSDLNGGSTDTQYF. The CDR3 DNA reads as TGTGCCACCAGTGATTTAAACGGGGGGAGCACAGATACGCAGTATTTT.